This T cell receptor beta chain originates from a study of T cells in tuberculosis. General study findings and limits: Active tuberculosis alpha repertoires lay closer to GMM-specific TCRs than controls'.

The repertoire was sequenced with immunoSEQ multiplex PCR; TCRdb's copy has only in-frame clones and lacks some. The table lists under 40,000 clones, roughly 90% of them singletons. The V gene's germline CDR1 is SEHNR and CDR2 FQNEAQ (reference sequence). V was cut by 5 bases and J by 3 bases, with 14 bases left in between. The CDR3 has 15 amino acids. On average around 100,000 T cells per donor were immunosequenced. Details on this clone: The antigen remains unidentified.

The TCR sequence derives from a donor aged 10-35 years with latent tuberculosis or without tuberculosis infection. The sequencing sample was made of PBMCs. The chain is built from TRBV7-9 and TRBJ1-5; a possible D gene is TRBD1 (6 bases). DNA for the CDR3: TGTGCCAGCAGCCTCAGCGGGGGCTACAATCAGCCCCAGCATTTT. Translated, it gives CASSLSGGYNQPQHF.